Listed below are T cell receptor beta chains from one sample, sequenced in a study of CD8 T cells in ankylosing spondylitis. One entry per CDR3 protein results from TCRdb running MiXCR on the 5' RACE reads. The sample holds approximately 500,000 distinct CDR3 sequences, roughly 13% seen once. The sequenced sample consisted of blood, either unsorted or a sorted T cell fraction (not recorded which). These receptors came from a male donor with ankylosing spondylitis. The CDR3 runs from the conserved cysteine through the conserved F or W. A D gene is named only where the DNA matches it firmly. The size entry is marked missing in some rows and otherwise reads once, few, many or a size class.

>TRBD1|TRBJ1-1|.|TRBV6-1
TGTGCCAGCAGTCAAAGACAGGGGGCGCGGACTGAAGCTTTCTTT
CASSQRQGARTEAFF
>.|TRBJ2-3|few|TRBV20-1
TGCAGTGCTAGGGTTGGTGCAGATACGCAGTATTTT
CSARVGADTQYF
>TRBD2|TRBJ2-1|few|TRBV5-1
TGCGCCAGCAGCTTGGAGATTAGCGGGAGATATGAGCAGTTCTTC
CASSLEISGRYEQFF
>TRBD1|TRBJ2-3|many|TRBV7-2
TGTGCCAGCAGCGCCGGGACAGGGTCAGATACGCAGTATTTT
CASSAGTGSDTQYF
>TRBD2|TRBJ2-1|.|TRBV11-2
TGTGCCAGCAGCCCCGGACTAGCGGGGGCTCAGGGGTTCTTC
CASSPGLAGAQGFF
>TRBD1|TRBJ1-5|.|TRBV12-3/TRBV12-4
TGTGCCAGCAGTCCACCGCCGGACAGGGGGCAACAGCCCCAGCATTTT
CASSPPPDRGQQPQHF
>TRBD2|TRBJ2-2|.|TRBV14
TGTGCCAGCAGCCAAGATCTCCTAGCGGGACACGGGGAGCTGTTTTTT
CASSQDLLAGHGELFF
>.|TRBJ1-1|many|TRBV11-2
TGTGCCAGCAGCTTAACGATGAACACTGAAGCTTTCTTT
CASSLTMNTEAFF
>TRBD2|TRBJ2-5|.|TRBV20-1
TGCAGTGCCACCCCGCGAGCGGGAGGGCGGGAGACCCAGTACTTC
CSATPRAGGRETQYF
>.|TRBJ2-5|few|TRBV4-1
TGCGCCAGCAGCCAAGAAGGGCGGGCCCTCCAAGAGACCCAGTACTTC
CASSQEGRALQETQYF
>TRBD1|TRBJ2-5|many|TRBV14
TGTGCCAGCAGCCCACCAGTTTTCGGACAGGGGCTTTCAGAGACCCAGTACTTC
CASSPPVFGQGLSETQYF
>.|TRBJ2-5|few|TRBV5-1
TGCGCCAGCAGCTTCGGCCGAGCAGGGGGGGCAGAGACCCAGTACTTC
CASSFGRAGGAETQYF
>TRBD2|TRBJ2-3|many|TRBV12-3/TRBV12-4
TGTGCCAGCAGTGCCGAGACTAGCGGGCGTGATACGCAGTATTTT
CASSAETSGRDTQYF
>.|TRBJ2-7|few|TRBV20-1
TGCAGTGCTGAGGACGAACTGGAAGTCTACGAGCAGTACTTC
CSAEDELEVYEQYF
>.|TRBJ1-2|many|TRBV29-1
TGCAGCGTTGAAGATTGGGGGGGGCAGGACTATGGCTACACCTTC
CSVEDWGGQDYGYTF
>TRBD1|TRBJ1-1|few|TRBV5-6
TGTGCCAGCAGCCTGGAGGGGGCTTGGGCTTTCTTT
CASSLEGAWAFF
>.|TRBJ1-5|few|TRBV9
TGTGCCAGCTCCCGGGGGCCGAAGAGCAATCAGCCCCAGCATTTT
CASSRGPKSNQPQHF
>.|TRBJ2-1|few|TRBV20-1
TGCAGTGCTAGATCTACAGTTAGCGGTTCCTACAATGAGCAGTTCTTC
CSARSTVSGSYNEQFF
>.|TRBJ2-1|.|TRBV28
TGTGCCAGCAGTTTGGAGGCGACAGGGAGGAGGGAGCAGTTCTTC
CASSLEATGRREQFF
>.|TRBJ2-1|many|TRBV7-8
TGTGCCAGCGGTATTCATTTTAATGAGCAGTTCTTC
CASGIHFNEQFF
>.|TRBJ1-1|.|TRBV15
TGTGCCACCAGCAGAGAAGGACCCCGAAAGACTGAAGCTTTCTTT
CATSREGPRKTEAFF
>.|TRBJ1-1|few|TRBV3-1
TGTGCCAGCAGCCAAGTCCATTCCGGGACATCGGAAGCTTTCTTT
CASSQVHSGTSEAFF
>TRBD2|TRBJ2-2|.|TRBV20-1
TGCAGTGTTCACCGGACTAGCGTAAACACCGGGGAGCTGTTTTTT
CSVHRTSVNTGELFF
>.|TRBJ2-2|many|TRBV7-9
TGTGCCAGCAGCCAAGGCCTCGGCAGGGGTGTAGTCGGGGAGCTGTTTTTT
CASSQGLGRGVVGELFF
>TRBD2|TRBJ2-5|.|TRBV5-1
TGCGCCAGCAGCTTGGGTAGCGGGAGCCTCCAAGAGACCCAGTACTTC
CASSLGSGSLQETQYF
>TRBD2|TRBJ2-7|few|TRBV7-2
TGTGCCAGCAGCTCACGAGGACTAGCGGGAGGGCAGGAAGAGCAGTACTTC
CASSSRGLAGGQEEQYF
>.|TRBJ1-6|many|TRBV9
TGTGCCAGCAGCGTAGCGGGACCGTCCGGCTCTAATTCACCCCTCCACTTT
CASSVAGPSGSNSPLHF
>.|TRBJ1-1|.|TRBV7-2
TGTGCCAGCAGCCGGGGACGGAGTGCTTTCTTT
CASSRGRSAFF
>TRBD2|TRBJ2-2|.|TRBV7-7
TGTGCCAGCAGCCCCGGGGGGGTCTATACCGGGGAGCTGTTTTTT
CASSPGGVYTGELFF
>.|TRBJ1-5|few|TRBV19
TGTGCCAGTAGTATCGGGAATCAGCCCCAGCATTTT
CASSIGNQPQHF
>.|TRBJ1-1|few|TRBV9
TGTGCCAGCAGCGAGAGCGGGGGGACTGAAGCTTTCTTT
CASSESGGTEAFF
>TRBD2|TRBJ2-7|few|TRBV10-2
TGCGCCAGCTCCGGGACTAGCGGCGATCAAGAGCAGTACTTC
CASSGTSGDQEQYF
>.|TRBJ2-3|few|TRBV6-1
TGTGCCAGCATACCACCCGTTTTGGGGCGTAGCACAGATACGCAGTATTTT
CASIPPVLGRSTDTQYF
>.|TRBJ1-2|.|TRBV7-8
TGTGCCAGCAGCTTAGTCAAATCCACCAACTATGGCTACACCTTC
CASSLVKSTNYGYTF
>.|TRBJ2-2|.|TRBV4-1
TGCGCCAGCAGCCAACAGGAGAACACCGGGGAGCTGTTTTTT
CASSQQENTGELFF
>.|TRBJ2-1|.|TRBV7-9
TGTGCCAGCAGCTGGCTGGTGGGAGGAATCCATGAGCAGTTCTTC
CASSWLVGGIHEQFF
>TRBD2|TRBJ2-1|many|TRBV5-1
TGCGCCAGCAGCTTACACCAGACTAGCGGGCCTTACAATGAGCAGTTCTTC
CASSLHQTSGPYNEQFF
>TRBD2|TRBJ2-1|many|TRBV12-3/TRBV12-4
TGTGCCAGCAGCCCTCTAGCGGGAGCCTACAATGAGCAGTTCTTC
CASSPLAGAYNEQFF
>TRBD1|TRBJ1-5|.|TRBV2
TGTGCCAGCAGGGACTCCGAGACAGGGAGCAATCAGCCCCAGCATTTT
CASRDSETGSNQPQHF
>TRBD1|TRBJ2-7|.|TRBV10-3
TGTGCCTCCCGGCCGGGACAGGCGAGCTACGAGCAGTACTTC
CASRPGQASYEQYF
>TRBD2|TRBJ2-3|.|TRBV20-1
TGCAGTGCTAGAGAAGGACTAGCGGGAGGGGGAGATACGCAGTATTTT
CSAREGLAGGGDTQYF
>.|TRBJ2-5|few|TRBV11-2
TGTGCCAGCAGCGCCGACACCCAGGGGACCCAGTACTTC
CASSADTQGTQYF
>TRBD2|TRBJ2-1|few|TRBV10-3
TGTGCCATCAGTGACCCGACTAGCGGGAGGGTCTACAATGAGCAGTTCTTC
CAISDPTSGRVYNEQFF
>.|TRBJ2-1|.|TRBV14
TGTGCCAGCAGCCCTCCTACGGCACGTCAGGCCCGCAATGAGCAGTTCTTC
CASSPPTARQARNEQFF
>.|TRBJ2-7|few|TRBV5-5
TGTGCCAGCAGCTCGCGAAACACCGGGGCTCCATACGAGCAGTACTTC
CASSSRNTGAPYEQYF
>TRBD2|TRBJ2-3|few|TRBV20-1
TGCAGTGCAGGTGGGCAGGGACTAACCACAGATACGCAGTATTTT
CSAGGQGLTTDTQYF
>.|TRBJ2-5|.|TRBV5-1
TGCGCCAGCAGCATCGGAAACAGCGGAAAGACCCAGTACTTC
CASSIGNSGKTQYF
>TRBD1|TRBJ2-1|.|TRBV11-1
TGTGCCAGCTCGGCCGGGACAGGGGGCTGGAGCTCCTACAATGAGCAGTTCTTC
CASSAGTGGWSSYNEQFF
>.|TRBJ2-7|few|TRBV15
TGTGCCACCAGCAGAGATATGGGGAGACTCCACGAGCAGTACTTC
CATSRDMGRLHEQYF
>TRBD1|TRBJ2-5|.|TRBV7-9
TGTGCCAGCACTCCCAGGGGGCTAGGAGAGACCCAGTACTTC
CASTPRGLGETQYF
>.|TRBJ1-1|.|TRBV4-1
TGCGCCAGCAGCCAAGTTCGGACACCAAACACTGAAGCTTTCTTT
CASSQVRTPNTEAFF
>TRBD2|TRBJ2-3|.|TRBV10-3
TGTGCCATCAGTGAGTCACGAGCGGGAGGGCCAGATACGCAGTATTTT
CAISESRAGGPDTQYF
>.|TRBJ1-1|many|TRBV3-1
TGTGCCAGCAGCCAAGATATGAACACTGAAGCTTTCTTT
CASSQDMNTEAFF
>.|TRBJ2-5|many|TRBV7-9
TGTGCCAGCAGCTACAAAAGCTCAGAGACCCAGTACTTC
CASSYKSSETQYF
>.|TRBJ2-1|few|TRBV7-9
TGTGCCAGCAGCTTCACTCACGAATCCGAGCAGTTCTTC
CASSFTHESEQFF
>.|TRBJ2-1|many|TRBV9
TGTGCCAGCAGCGTAGACTTGAACTCCTACAATGAGCAGTTCTTC
CASSVDLNSYNEQFF